Listed below are T cell receptor beta chains from one sample, sequenced in a study of graft-versus-host responses after intestinal transplantation. Produced via immunoSEQ multiplex PCR; TCRdb's table is partial and in-frame only. There are 20,000 or so clones in the sample; approximately 85% occur only once, and 0.95% to 1% lies in the top ten. The material was PBMCs, obtained 463 days after intestinal transplant. Every receptor here comes from a human patient who received an intestinal transplant, so some T cells may come from the graft donor. The CDR3 runs from the conserved cysteine through the conserved F or W. The D gene is left open where the match is weak. Only some rows state a clone size, as once, few, many or a class for expanded clones.

-	TRBV6-1	TRBJ1-1	-	13	CAIQGQINTEAFF	TGTGCCATCCAAGGACAAATAAACACTGAAGCTTTCTTT
-	TRBV9	TRBJ2-2	-	15	CASSVVPGRDGELFF	TGTGCCAGCAGCGTAGTTCCGGGGCGGGACGGGGAGCTGTTTTTT
TRBD2	TRBV6-5	TRBJ2-1	-	15	CASRFLAGGTDEQFF	TGTGCCAGCAGATTTCTAGCGGGAGGTACGGATGAGCAGTTCTTC
TRBD2	TRBV19	TRBJ2-5	-	14	CASSMVAGGETQYF	TGTGCCAGTAGTATGGTAGCGGGGGGAGAGACCCAGTACTTC
TRBD2	TRBV14	TRBJ2-1	-	18	CASSHRKPRTSGRAEQFF	TGTGCCAGCAGCCACCGAAAGCCCAGGACTAGCGGGAGGGCCGAGCAGTTCTTC
-	TRBV5-3	TRBJ1-2	-	16	CARSTRVRGSHYGYTF	TGTGCCAGAAGCACGAGGGTCAGGGGAAGTCACTATGGCTACACCTTC
-	TRBV5-1	TRBJ2-2	-	11	CASTPGGELFF	TGCGCCAGCACCCCGGGCGGGGAGCTGTTTTTT
-	TRBV7-2	TRBJ2-7	-	15	CTSSLVGDRIYEQYF	TGTACCAGCAGCTTAGTCGGTGACAGGATCTACGAGCAGTACTTC
-	TRBV9	TRBJ2-1	-	15	CASSGRGTIRNEQFF	TGTGCCAGCAGCGGGCGCGGGACGATAAGGAATGAGCAGTTCTTC
-	TRBV29-1	TRBJ2-2	few	11	CSVPGPGRLFF	TGCAGCGTACCGGGACCCGGTCGACTGTTTTTT
-	TRBV11-2	TRBJ2-7	-	13	CASSPGLAYEQYF	TGTGCCAGCAGCCCCGGACTCGCCTACGAGCAGTACTTC
TRBD1	TRBV30	TRBJ1-1	once	14	CAWSASWDSTEAFF	TGTGCCTGGAGTGCCAGCTGGGACAGCACTGAAGCTTTCTTT
TRBD1	TRBV5-1	TRBJ2-3	-	15	CASSLGQGPADTQYF	TGCGCCAGCAGCTTGGGACAGGGACCCGCAGATACGCAGTATTTT
TRBD2	TRBV6-5	TRBJ2-7	-	14	CASKRGAFSYEQYF	TGTGCCAGCAAGCGGGGGGCTTTCTCCTACGAGCAGTACTTC
TRBD1	TRBV6-1	TRBJ1-2	-	14	CASRGAGGARGYTF	TGTGCCAGCAGGGGGGCAGGGGGCGCGAGGGGCTACACCTTC
-	TRBV28	TRBJ2-7	-	13	CASKNPGVREQYF	TGTGCCAGCAAGAACCCAGGGGTGAGGGAGCAGTACTTC
-	TRBV19	TRBJ1-2	-	13	CASSIRRSYGYTF	TGTGCCAGTAGTATACGCAGGAGCTATGGCTACACCTTC
TRBD1	TRBV7-9	TRBJ2-4	-	15	CASSALTGEENIQYF	TGTGCCAGCAGCGCCCTGACAGGGGAGGAAAACATTCAGTACTTC
-	TRBV6-5	TRBJ1-6	-	15	CASSYVTAENSPLHF	TGTGCCAGCAGTTATGTCACAGCCGAGAATTCACCCCTCCACTTT
-	TRBV19	TRBJ1-4	-	15	CASSIGFGFNEKLFF	TGTGCCAGTAGTATAGGATTCGGATTTAATGAAAAACTGTTTTTT
TRBD1	TRBV6-1	TRBJ1-3	-	13	CASSRDRGDTIYF	TGTGCCAGCAGCCGAGACAGGGGGGACACCATATATTTT
-	TRBV5-1	TRBJ2-3	-	15	CASSSHETGQGTQYF	TGCGCCAGCAGCTCTCACGAGACTGGTCAAGGTACGCAGTATTTT
-	TRBV12-2	TRBJ1-2	-	13	CASRLDRRYGYTF	TGTGCAAGTCGCTTAGACAGACGATATGGCTACACCTTC
-	TRBV6-6	TRBJ1-1	-	11	CASSYGAEAFF	TGTGCCAGCAGTTACGGGGCTGAAGCTTTCTTT
-	TRBV9	TRBJ1-5	-	15	CPSSEGGGDNQPQHF	TGTCCCAGCAGCGAGGGGGGAGGGGACAATCAGCCCCAGCATTTT
-	TRBV29-1	TRBJ2-3	-	13	CSVCPVTTDTQYF	TGCAGCGTTTGCCCCGTTACCACAGATACGCAGTATTTT
-	TRBV5-8	TRBJ2-5	-	14	CASSSRTLQETQYF	TGTGCCAGCAGCTCTCGGACTTTACAAGAGACCCAGTACTTC
TRBD1	TRBV27	TRBJ2-5	-	18	CASRPRGGDRDSIETQYF	TGTGCCAGCAGGCCTAGGGGGGGGGACAGGGATTCTATAGAGACCCAGTACTTC
TRBD1	TRBV28	TRBJ1-2	-	15	CASTPSGQGAAGYTF	TGTGCCAGCACCCCTTCTGGACAGGGGGCGGCTGGCTACACCTTC
TRBD2	TRBV29-1	TRBJ2-1	-	13	CSAGGLAGVEQFF	TGCAGCGCCGGAGGACTAGCGGGAGTAGAGCAGTTCTTC
TRBD2	TRBV29-1	TRBJ2-7	-	17	CSVEVRGLADDSYEQYF	TGCAGCGTTGAAGTCCGAGGACTAGCCGATGACTCCTACGAGCAGTACTTC
-	TRBV18	TRBJ2-1	-	14	CASSPRTAYNEQFF	TGTGCCAGCTCACCCCGGACAGCCTACAATGAGCAGTTCTTC
-	TRBV6-1	TRBJ1-5	-	14	CASSEGDTNQPQHF	TGTGCCAGCAGTGAAGGGGACACTAATCAGCCCCAGCATTTT